The 20 T cell receptor beta chains presented below share a single source sample, sequenced in a study of cytomegalovirus exposure and HLA in healthy donors. The PCR employed 60 Vbeta primers together with 13 Jbeta primers. TCRdb keeps only in-frame clones here, not all; method: immunoSEQ multiplex PCR. Of roughly 160,000 clones in the sample, about three quarters were seen once. Sequenced sample: PBMCs. These receptor sequences come from a middle-aged man in good health and CMV-seropositive.

The table lists this clone with a count of one. The genes are TRBV28 and TRBJ2-7, with 8 nucleotides matching TRBD1. This CDR3 is 14 amino acids long. After removal of 7 bases from V and 3 bases from J, the junction contained 8 bases not matched to a gene. The germline V gene encodes CDR1 MDHEN and CDR2 SYDVKM. The DNA for the CDR3 is TGTGCCAGCACCAGACAGGGGTTCGACTACGAGCAGTACTTC. Translated: CASTRQGFDYEQYF.

The table lists this clone with a few counts. The V gene is TRBV30, the J gene TRBJ1-5; unclear D gene. Trimming removed 2 bases from V and 0 bases from J, with 11 bases in between. This CDR3 spans 15 amino acids. Germline V gene sequence: CDR1 GTSNPN, CDR2 SVGIG (reference sequence). The CDR3 DNA reads TGTGCCTGGAGTCTGGGCCCTTCTAGCAATCAGCCCCAGCATTTT. Its translation: CAWSLGPSSNQPQHF.

The V and J genes are TRBV7-2 and TRBJ1-3, with 9 bases identical to TRBD1. This CDR3 has 18 amino acids. The V gene's germline CDR1 is SGHTA and CDR2 FQGNSA. V lost 0 bases to trimming and J lost 0 bases; unmatched junction nucleotides: 6. The CDR3 DNA reads TGTGCCAGCAGCTTAGCTCCGGGACAGGGCTTCTCTGGAAACACCATATATTTT. It yields the protein CASSLAPGQGFSGNTIYF. The whole variable domain, filled in from reference TRBV7-2 and TRBJ1-3, reads GAGVSQSPSNKVTEKGKDVELRCDPISGHTALYWYRQSLGQGLEFLIYFQGNSAPDKSGLPSDRFSAERTGGSVSTLTIQRTQQEDSAVYLCASSLAPGQGFSGNTIYFGEGSWLTVV.

The V gene is TRBV28, the J gene TRBJ2-3; 7 bases are a match to TRBD2. The V segment lost 3 bases and the J segment 6 bases; nucleotides outside the gene matches: 15. Per germline, CDR1 MDHEN and CDR2 SYDVKM. This CDR3 region has 17 residues. In nucleotides, the CDR3 is TGTGCCAGCAGTTTTACCCTGGGGCCATTGGGGGGGGATACGCAGTATTTT. Its protein product is CASSFTLGPLGGDTQYF.

This rearrangement joins TRBV6-1 to TRBJ1-5, with D possibly being TRBD1 (6 bases). Germline values: CDR1 MNHNS, CDR2 SASEGT. This CDR3 comprises 17 residues. The germline V and J ends were trimmed by 1 base and 2 bases, with 15 bases remaining between them. CDR3 amino acids: CASSEGEYREGNQPQHF. CDR3 nucleotide sequence: TGTGCCAGCAGTGAAGGAGAATACAGGGAAGGCAATCAGCCCCAGCATTTT.

This chain uses TRBV4-1 with TRBJ2-7; TRBD1 aligns across 9 bases. The CDR3 extends over 15 amino acids. Germline V gives CDR1 MGHRA, CDR2 YSYEKL. With V trimmed by 2 bases and J by 2 bases, 4 bases remained unmatched. The CDR3 is CASSQRDRGAYEQYF. CDR3 nucleotides: TGCGCCAGCAGCCAAAGAGACAGGGGGGCCTACGAGCAGTACTTC.

The chain has TRBV10-3 and TRBJ2-2; tentatively, D is TRBD2 (5 bases). V lost 5 bases to trimming and J lost 5 bases, with 18 bases between them. This CDR3 contains 16 residues. The V gene's germline CDR1 is ENHRY and CDR2 SYGVKD. CDR3 in amino acids: CAISRPPREGTGELFF. The CDR3 DNA sequence: TGTGCCATCAGTCGGCCTCCAAGAGAGGGAACCGGGGAGCTGTTTTTT.

This clone was detected only once. In nucleotides, the CDR3 is TGTGCCAGCAGCGGCGGGCGGTTATACGAGCAGTACGTC. Encoded protein: CASSGGRLYEQYV. V gene TRBV6-1 combines with J gene TRBJ2-7; TRBD2 is a possible D gene (5 bases). The CDR3 consists of 13 residues. V lost 6 bases and J 4 bases, leaving 13 bases between the germline ends. Germline V gene data show CDR1 as MNHNS and CDR2 as SASEGT.

This rearrangement joins TRBV5-6 to TRBJ2-7; no definite D call. CDR3 length equals 13 residues. Per germline, CDR1 SGHDT and CDR2 YYEEEE. V lost 4 bases, J lost 3 bases, and 11 bases lay in between. Here the CDR3 DNA reads TGTGCCAGCAGCATCTCGGGTGGCTACGAGCAGTACGTC. Encoded protein: CASSISGGYEQYV.

V gene TRBV5-1 combines with J gene TRBJ1-2; tentative D call: TRBD1 (6 bases). CDR3 length: 15 amino acids. Germline V lookup: CDR1 SGHRS, CDR2 YFSETQ. The V gene lost 4 bases and the J gene lost 8 bases, with 21 bases spanning the gap. The CDR3 loop is CASSPRTYAGEGYTF. The CDR3 DNA is TGCGCCAGCAGCCCGCGAACCTACGCAGGGGAGGGCTACACCTTC.

V is TRBV7-9 and J is TRBJ1-1; D unresolved. This CDR3 spans 13 amino acids. The germline V and J ends were trimmed by 1 base and 1 base, with 4 bases remaining between them. CDR1 SEHNR and CDR2 FQNEAQ come from the germline V gene (reference sequence). CDR3 sequence: CASSLGANTEAFF. The CDR3 DNA sequence: TGTGCCAGCAGCTTAGGAGCGAACACTGAAGCTTTCTTT.

The chain uses TRBV27 and TRBJ1-2, with a tentative D call TRBD1 (6 bases). Germline V gene lookup returns CDR1 MNHEY and CDR2 SMNVEV (reference sequence). Trimming removed 6 bases at V and 8 bases at J, with 13 bases between. CDR3 size: 12 residues. CDR3 protein: CASSGTSWGYTF. CDR3 nucleotides: TGTGCCAGCAGCGGGACAAGCTGGGGCTACACCTTC.

The CDR3 sequence: CASSYLGSYGYTF. CDR3 nucleotide sequence: TGTGCCAGCAGTTACCTCGGGTCATACGGCTACACCTTC. This sequence joins TRBV6-5 and TRBJ1-2, with D unclear. Trimming removed 2 bases from V and 8 bases from J, with 12 bases in between. This CDR3 region has 13 residues. Germline lookup yields CDR1 MNHEY and CDR2 SVGAGI.

A few counts support this clone. This chain joins TRBV14 and TRBJ1-2; D unresolved. Trimming pared 6 bases from V and 2 bases from J, leaving 7 bases between. CDR3 length equals 12 residues. From germline, CDR1 is SGHDN and CDR2 FVKESK. CDR3 sequence reads: CASRGLNYGYTF. Here the CDR3 DNA reads TGTGCCAGCAGGGGCTTAAACTATGGCTACACCTTC. Complete variable domain (other parts from reference TRBV14 and TRBJ1-2): EAGVTQFPSHSVIEKGQTVTLRCDPISGHDNLYWYRRVMGKEIKFLLHFVKESKQDESGMPNNRFLAERTGGTYSTLKVQPAELEDSGVYFCASRGLNYGYTFGSGTRLTVV.

This chain joins TRBV13 and TRBJ1-1; 8 nucleotides match TRBD1. J was trimmed by 3 bases and V by 7 bases; bases with no gene match: 13. Germline CDR1 reads PRHDT; CDR2 reads FYEKMQ (reference sequence). The CDR3 consists of 16 residues. CDR3 nucleotide sequence: TGTGCCAGCACCCCCCCCGGACAGGGCCACGACACTGAAGCTTTCTTT. It specifies CASTPPGQGHDTEAFF. Filled out from reference TRBV13 and TRBJ1-1, the complete variable domain reads AAGVIQSPRHLIKEKRETATLKCYPIPRHDTVYWYQQGPGQDPQFLISFYEKMQSDKGSIPDRFSAQQFSDYHSELNMSSLELGDSALYFCASTPPGQGHDTEAFFGQGTRLTVV.

This clone was seen a few times. V gene TRBV10-3 combines with J gene TRBJ2-7; D uncertain. This CDR3 region has 11 residues. Germline V gene data show CDR1 as ENHRY and CDR2 as SYGVKD. V lost 2 bases, J lost 7 bases, and 6 bases lay in between. The CDR3 bases are TGTGCCATCAGTGAGACAGCAGAGCAGTACTTC. Translated, it gives CAISETAEQYF.

Note on this clone: Other nucleotide sequences in the sample specify the same CDR3. The rearrangement links TRBV7-9 to TRBJ1-1; TRBD1 is a possible D gene (5 bases). The germline V gene has CDR1 SEHNR and CDR2 FQNEAQ (reference sequence). V gave up 4 bases and J gave up 1 base, with 7 bases separating them. The CDR3 totals 13 residues. The DNA for the CDR3 is TGTGCCAGCAGCTCTAGGGGGAACACTGAAGCTTTCTTT. Translated, it gives CASSSRGNTEAFF.

This clone was detected once. The chain recombines TRBV15 with TRBJ1-4, with TRBD1 matching over 8 bases. V lost 0 bases to trimming and J lost 7 bases; unmatched junction nucleotides: 7. The CDR3 runs 16 residues. Germline CDR1 is LNHNV and CDR2 is YYDKDF (reference sequence). The chain's CDR3 is CATSRDADRGGEKLFF. In DNA form, the CDR3 reads TGTGCCACCAGCAGAGATGCCGACAGGGGAGGTGAAAAACTGTTTTTT. The entire variable domain, with the rest obtained from reference TRBV15 and TRBJ1-4, is as follows: DAMVIQNPRYQVTQFGKPVTLSCSQTLNHNVMYWYQQKSSQAPKLLFHYYDKDFNNEADTPDNFQSRRPNTSFCFLDIRSPGLGDTAMYLCATSRDADRGGEKLFFGSGTQLSVL.

CDR3 protein: CASSQDQSLSRLEYF. CDR3 DNA sequence: TGCGCCAGCAGCCAAGATCAGTCTTTATCTCGTCTGGAGTACTTC. The chain is built from TRBV4-3 and TRBJ2-7, with no clear D. Germline CDR1 LGHNA, CDR2 YSLEER. Trimming took off 0 bases at V and 11 bases at J, with 20 bases between the two ends. This CDR3 has 15 residues.

This clone has just a few counts. The genes are TRBV6-5 and TRBJ2-7; possible D gene TRBD2, 6 bases. CDR3 length equals 14 residues. Germline V gives CDR1 MNHEY, CDR2 SVGAGI. Trimming left V 0 bases short and J 7 bases short, with 13 bases between. The CDR3 DNA reads TGTGCCAGCAGTTACTCGGGCGGGGCAAGGGAGCAGTACTTC. Translating it yields CASSYSGGAREQYF.